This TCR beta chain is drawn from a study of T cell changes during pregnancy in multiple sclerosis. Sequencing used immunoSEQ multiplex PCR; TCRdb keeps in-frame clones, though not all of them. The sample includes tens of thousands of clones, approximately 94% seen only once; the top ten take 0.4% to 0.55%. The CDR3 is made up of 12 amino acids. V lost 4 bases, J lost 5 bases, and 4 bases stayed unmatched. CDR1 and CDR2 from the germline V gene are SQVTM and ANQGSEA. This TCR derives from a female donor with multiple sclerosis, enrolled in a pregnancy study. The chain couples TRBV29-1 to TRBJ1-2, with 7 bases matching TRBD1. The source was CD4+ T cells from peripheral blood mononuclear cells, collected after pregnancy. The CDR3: CSVGGRGYGYTF. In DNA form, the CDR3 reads TGCAGCGTTGGGGGCAGGGGGTATGGCTACACCTTC.